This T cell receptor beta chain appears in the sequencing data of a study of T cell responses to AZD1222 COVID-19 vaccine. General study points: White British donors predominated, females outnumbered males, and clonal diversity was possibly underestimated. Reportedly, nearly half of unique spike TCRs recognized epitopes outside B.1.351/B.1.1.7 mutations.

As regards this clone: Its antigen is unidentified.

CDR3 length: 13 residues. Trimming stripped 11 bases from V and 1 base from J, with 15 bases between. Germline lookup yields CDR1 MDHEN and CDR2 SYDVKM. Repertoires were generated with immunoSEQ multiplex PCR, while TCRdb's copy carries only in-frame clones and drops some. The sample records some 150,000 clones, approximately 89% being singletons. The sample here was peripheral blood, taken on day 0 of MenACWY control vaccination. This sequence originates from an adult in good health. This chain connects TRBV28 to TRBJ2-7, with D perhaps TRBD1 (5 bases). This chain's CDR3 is CAALGQESYEQYF. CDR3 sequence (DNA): TGTGCCGCCTTGGGGCAGGAGTCCTACGAGCAGTACTTC. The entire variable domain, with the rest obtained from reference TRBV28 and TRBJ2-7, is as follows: DVKVTQSSRYLVKRTGEKVFLECVQDMDHENMFWYRQDPGLGLRLIYFSYDVKMKEKGDIPEGYSVSREKKERFSLILESASTNQTSMYLCAALGQESYEQYFGPGTRLTVT.